The 25 T cell receptor beta chains below come from one sample, sequenced in a study of shared clonotypes between healthy human individuals. The method was immunoSEQ multiplex PCR; TCRdb's version includes in-frame clones alone and lacks a portion of them. Of some 500,000 clones listed, around 77% are singletons. Material for sequencing was PBMCs. Receptor source: a woman between 40 and 55 years old in good health. Some clones in this sample may be carry-over from other donors' samples.

This clone has only a few counts. The chain combines TRBV11-1 with TRBJ2-2; possibly TRBD1 or TRBD2 for D (5 bases each). This CDR3 region has 16 residues. V lost 5 bases and J 5 bases, leaving 18 bases between the germline ends. CDR1 and CDR2 from the germline V gene are SGHAT and FQDESV (reference sequence). The CDR3 region is CASSPSRGAGTGELFF. The DNA of the CDR3 is TGTGCCAGCAGCCCATCACGGGGCGCAGGGACCGGGGAGCTGTTTTTT.

As for this clone: This sample includes further DNA sequences coding for the same CDR3. The CDR3: CASSLSQGGNTEAFF. Written as DNA, the CDR3 is TGTGCCAGCAGTTTATCCCAGGGGGGGAACACTGAAGCTTTCTTT. This chain uses TRBV27 with TRBJ1-1, with TRBD1 identical over 7 bases. The V and J ends lost 0 bases and 1 base, in that order; junction bases with no gene match: 2. Germline lookup yields CDR1 MNHEY and CDR2 SMNVEV (reference sequence). CDR3 length equals 15 residues.

V and J are TRBV28 and TRBJ2-6; D ambiguous. Germline CDR1 reads MDHEN; CDR2 reads SYDVKM. CDR3 length equals 18 residues. V was cut by 2 bases and J by 0 bases, with 14 bases left in between. In DNA, the CDR3 is TGTGCCAGCAGTTTAAACCCCTCCTCCTACTCTGGGGCCAACGTCCTGACTTTC. Translation: CASSLNPSSYSGANVLTF. Based on the CDR3 plus reference TRBV28 and TRBJ2-6, the full variable domain is DVKVTQSSRYLVKRTGEKVFLECVQDMDHENMFWYRQDPGLGLRLIYFSYDVKMKEKGDIPEGYSVSREKKERFSLILESASTNQTSMYLCASSLNPSSYSGANVLTFGAGSRLTVL.

The chain joins TRBV7-2 to TRBJ1-5; D is unclear. Germline CDR1 SGHTA, CDR2 FQGNSA. The germline V and J ends were trimmed by 1 base and 8 bases, with 12 bases remaining between them. The CDR3 covers 14 residues. The CDR3: CASSLGRGGKPQHF. The CDR3 DNA reads TGTGCCAGCAGCTTAGGGCGAGGCGGGAAGCCCCAGCATTTT.

This clone has ten or more counts. The chain combines TRBV7-2 with TRBJ2-5, with D unclear. The J call may be incorrect, as the DNA end agrees better with TRBJ2-7. The CDR3 runs 11 residues. Per the germline V gene, CDR1 is SGHTA and CDR2 is FQGNSA. The CDR3 loop is CASSPAYEQYF. Here the CDR3 DNA reads TGTGCCAGCAGCCCCGCCTACGAGCAGTACTTC.

V usage is TRBV28 and J usage is TRBJ2-5; a possible D gene is TRBD2 (6 bases). The V gene's germline CDR1 is MDHEN and CDR2 SYDVKM. The CDR3 extends over 13 amino acids. V was cut by 2 bases and J by 2 bases, with 6 bases left in between. The chain's CDR3 is CASSLGGQETQYF. The CDR3 DNA follows: TGTGCCAGCAGTTTAGGGGGGCAAGAGACCCAGTACTTC.

This clone was recorded a few times. The chain is built from TRBV18 and TRBJ1-1, with no clear D. V shed 2 bases and J shed 1 base, with 5 bases lying between them. CDR3 length: 13 amino acids. CDR1 is KGHSH, CDR2 LQKENI, per germline. This CDR3 is CASSPVRNTEAFF. The CDR3 DNA sequence: TGTGCCAGCTCACCAGTCAGGAACACTGAAGCTTTCTTT.

This clone was observed at least ten times. Other DNA sequences in this sample translate to the same CDR3. This chain joins TRBV10-3 and TRBJ2-2; no clear D gene. CDR3 size: 12 residues. The ends were cut back, 6 bases at V and 2 bases at J, with 4 bases in the middle. Germline loops: CDR1 ENHRY, CDR2 SYGVKD. This CDR3 reads CAISPNTGELFF. CDR3 coding DNA: TGTGCCATCAGCCCCAACACCGGGGAGCTGTTTTTT.

V gene TRBV18 combines with J gene TRBJ2-7; 11 bases are shared with TRBD2. J was trimmed by 6 bases and V by 3 bases; bases with no gene match: 7. The germline V gene has CDR1 KGHSH and CDR2 LQKENI. The CDR3 extends over 15 amino acids. CDR3 nucleotides: TGTGCCAGCTCACCCTTTACTAGCGGGAGTGGCGAGCAGTACTTC. This gives the protein CASSPFTSGSGEQYF.

Points on this clone: A much more abundant neighbour one base away suggests this may be a read error. The chain uses TRBV19 and TRBJ1-6; TRBD1 might be the D (6 bases). The CDR3 is 15 amino acids. From germline, CDR1 is LNHDA and CDR2 SQIVND (reference sequence). The V end lost 6 bases, the J end lost 7 bases, and 16 bases lay between the germline ends. The CDR3 region is CASRGAEWTNSPLHF. CDR3 DNA sequence: TGTGCCAGTAGGGGGGCAGAGTGGACGAATTCACCCCTCCACTTT.

This clone was picked up a small number of times. This chain uses TRBV7-2 with TRBJ2-7, with D perhaps matching TRBD1 (6 bases). Trimming shortened V by 5 bases and J by 4 bases, and 18 bases separated the two germline ends. This CDR3 is 15 amino acids long. Per the germline V gene, CDR1 is SGHTA and CDR2 is FQGNSA. For the CDR3, the DNA is TGTGCCAGCAGCCCGGGACACTCCGGAAGGTACGAGCAGTACTTC. This encodes CASSPGHSGRYEQYF.

Comments on this clone: A junction end diverges from the germline sequence, so it may reflect a read error. The chain joins TRBV6-1 to TRBJ2-7; TRBD1 matches at 9 bases. There are 11 residues in the CDR3. From germline, CDR1 is MNHNS and CDR2 SASEGT. The CDR3 sequence: CASSEEQGATF. As DNA, the CDR3 is TGTGCCAGCAGTGAAGAACAGGGGGCGACGTTC.

The V and J genes are TRBV10-3 and TRBJ2-3; TRBD2 matches 10 bases. V lost 6 bases and J lost 0; bases outside the gene matches: 9. CDR3 length equals 17 residues. Per germline, CDR1 ENHRY and CDR2 SYGVKD. CDR3 residues: CAIRETGTSASTDTQYF. The CDR3 region has the DNA TGTGCCATCAGGGAGACCGGGACTAGCGCTAGCACAGATACGCAGTATTTT.

The genes are TRBV7-9 and TRBJ2-7; D gene ambiguous. This CDR3 is 12 amino acids long. Germline CDR1 reads SEHNR; CDR2 reads FQNEAQ (reference sequence). The V gene lost 3 bases and the J gene lost 0 bases, with 3 bases spanning the gap. CDR3 region: CASSFSSYEQYF. The CDR3 region has the DNA TGTGCCAGCAGCTTCAGCTCCTACGAGCAGTACTTC.

V is TRBV5-4 and J is TRBJ2-5; 13 bases align to TRBD2. V was pared by 3 bases and J by 4 bases, with 6 bases of the junction left unmatched. The CDR3 is 16 residues long. Germline V CDR1 and CDR2: SGHNT, YYREEE (reference sequence). The CDR3 DNA reads as TGTGCCAGCAGCTCCCGGACTAGCGGGAGTGGAGAGACCCAGTACTTC. Residues: CASSSRTSGSGETQYF.

This chain uses TRBV7-3 with TRBJ2-1; 7 bases are a match to TRBD2. J was trimmed by 6 bases and V by 4 bases; bases with no gene match: 6. The CDR3 spans 14 residues. The V gene's germline CDR1 is SGHTA and CDR2 FQGTGA. This CDR3 reads CASSSPTSLNEQFF. CDR3 nucleotides: TGTGCCAGCAGCTCCCCGACTAGCCTCAATGAGCAGTTCTTC.

In regard to this clone: A much larger clone differs by one base, so this may be a read error. The J gene is TRBJ1-1, the V gene TRBV6-4, with 8 positions matching TRBD1. Germline CDR1 reads MRHNA; CDR2 reads SNTAGT. J was trimmed by 7 bases and V by 5 bases; bases with no gene match: 12. There are 15 residues in the CDR3. The CDR3 DNA sequence: TGTGCCAGCAGTCTACGCCCTGACAGGGGCAGTGAAGCTTTCTTT. This sequence encodes CASSLRPDRGSEAFF.

This clone was counted between two and nine times. The chain is built from TRBV7-8 and TRBJ2-2, with D maybe TRBD2 (6 bases). The CDR3 runs 16 residues. Between the trimmed V and J ends, which lost 6 bases and 1 base, there was a span of 15 bases. Germline V gene sequence: CDR1 SGHVS, CDR2 FQNEAQ. The CDR3 loop reads CASSSLAGGNTGELFF. The CDR3, as DNA: TGTGCCAGCAGTTCCCTAGCCGGGGGGAACACCGGGGAGCTGTTTTTT.

V is TRBV5-1 and J is TRBJ2-2, with D perhaps TRBD1 (6 bases). CDR1 is SGHRS and CDR2 is YFSETQ in the germline V gene. Trimming shortened V by 4 bases and J by 4 bases, and 14 bases separated the two germline ends. CDR3 length equals 15 residues. CDR3 DNA sequence: TGCGCCAGCAGCAATCCTACAGGGTTCACCGGGGAGCTGTTTTTT. This encodes CASSNPTGFTGELFF.

The chain carries TRBV30 and TRBJ2-2, with TRBD1 identical over 7 bases. Germline V gene sequence: CDR1 GTSNPN, CDR2 SVGIG (reference sequence). J was trimmed by 3 bases and V by 5 bases; bases with no gene match: 9. There are 15 residues in the CDR3. The DNA for the CDR3 is TGTGCCTGGGAGACTGACAGGGAATACACCGGGGAGCTGTTTTTT. Translated: CAWETDREYTGELFF.

The chain uses TRBV6-5 and TRBJ2-6; TRBD1 is a possible D gene (5 bases). CDR1 is MNHEY, CDR2 SVGAGI, per germline. The V end was cut by 6 bases, the J end by 0 bases, with 6 bases between. This CDR3 region has 14 residues. CDR3: CASRQVSGANVLTF. The CDR3 DNA follows: TGTGCCAGCAGACAGGTCTCTGGGGCCAACGTCCTGACTTTC.

This clone was detected only once. This chain uses TRBV29-1 with TRBJ1-2; TRBD1 agrees at 9 bases. V shed 5 bases and J 7 bases; nucleotides not matched to a gene: 2. The length of the CDR3 is 11 residues. Germline-derived CDR1 and CDR2 are SQVTM and ANQGSEA. The CDR3 sequence is CSVNRGPGYTF. The CDR3 coding sequence is TGCAGCGTTAACAGGGGGCCTGGCTACACCTTC. The variable domain in full, with the rest retrieved from reference TRBV29-1 and TRBJ1-2, is SAVISQKPSRDICQRGTSLTIQCQVDSQVTMMFWYRQQPGQSLTLIATANQGSEATYESGFVIDKFPISRPNLTFSTLTVSNMSPEDSSIYLCSVNRGPGYTFGSGTRLTVV.

On this clone itself: This sequence is one base from a far larger clone and is likely a read error. The same CDR3 also results from other DNA sequences found in this sample. V is TRBV6-1 and J is TRBJ1-5; 11 bases are a match to TRBD1. The CDR3 contains 13 residues. The germline CDR1 and CDR2 sequences are MNHNS and SASEGT. The CDR3 protein is CAIGQGAAQPQHF. The CDR3 DNA reads TGCGCCATAGGACAGGGGGCCGCTCAGCCCCAGCATTTT.

The chain combines TRBV9 with TRBJ1-3; D may be TRBD1 (5 bases). Trimming left V 2 bases short and J 0 bases short, with 9 bases between. The germline CDR1 and CDR2 sequences are SGDLS and YYNGEE. This CDR3 is built from 15 residues. In nucleotides, the CDR3 is TGTGCCAGCAGCGTTCGGGACGGCTCTGGAAACACCATATATTTT. It encodes CASSVRDGSGNTIYF.

The V gene is TRBV27, the J gene TRBJ1-1, with D hard to call. V was shortened by 6 bases and J by 0 bases, with 11 bases between the two germline ends. This CDR3 has 14 amino acids. Per germline, CDR1 MNHEY and CDR2 SMNVEV (reference sequence). CDR3 residues: CASRRGEVNTEAFF. CDR3 in DNA: TGTGCCAGCAGACGGGGAGAGGTGAACACTGAAGCTTTCTTT.